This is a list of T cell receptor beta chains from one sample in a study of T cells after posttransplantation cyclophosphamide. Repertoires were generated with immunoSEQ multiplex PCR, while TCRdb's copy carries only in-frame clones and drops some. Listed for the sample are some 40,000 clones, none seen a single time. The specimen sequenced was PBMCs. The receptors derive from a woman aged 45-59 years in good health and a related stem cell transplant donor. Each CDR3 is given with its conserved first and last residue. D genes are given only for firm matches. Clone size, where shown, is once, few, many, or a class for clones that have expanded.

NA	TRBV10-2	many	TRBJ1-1	CASSLAPGNTEAFF	TGCGCCAGCAGTCTGGCCCCAGGGAACACTGAAGCTTTCTTT
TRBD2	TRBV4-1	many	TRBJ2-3	CASSQPLAGVADTQYF	TGCGCCAGCAGCCAACCCCTAGCGGGGGTCGCAGATACGCAGTATTTT
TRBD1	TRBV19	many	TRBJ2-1	CASKGTGIRNEQFF	TGTGCCAGTAAAGGGACAGGGATAAGGAATGAGCAGTTCTTC
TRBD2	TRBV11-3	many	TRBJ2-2	CASSFSSGADTGELFF	TGTGCCAGCAGCTTTTCTAGCGGGGCGGACACCGGGGAGCTGTTTTTT
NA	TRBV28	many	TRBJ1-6	CASMSPGVVGSPLHF	TGTGCCAGCATGTCCCCCGGGGTCGTCGGTTCACCCCTCCACTTT
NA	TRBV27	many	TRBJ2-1	CASSLPTNEQFF	TGTGCCAGCAGTTTACCCACAAATGAGCAGTTCTTC
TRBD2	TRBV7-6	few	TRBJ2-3	CASSLAQGTSGGPGVVTDTQYF	TGTGCCAGCAGCTTAGCGCAGGGTACTAGCGGGGGCCCAGGGGTCGTCACAGATACGCAGTATTTT
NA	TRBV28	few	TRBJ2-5	CASSSAGGTLETQYF	TGTGCCAGCAGTTCGGCTGGGGGGACCCTAGAGACCCAGTACTTC
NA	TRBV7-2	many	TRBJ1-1	CASSGGYANTEAFF	TGTGCCAGCAGCGGGGGGTACGCGAACACTGAAGCTTTCTTT
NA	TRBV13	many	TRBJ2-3	CAGTPTPGGELGTDTQYF	TGTGCCGGCACCCCAACCCCCGGAGGGGAACTTGGCACAGATACGCAGTATTTT
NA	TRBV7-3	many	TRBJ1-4	CASSLGPPGSTNEKLFF	TGTGCCAGCAGCTTGGGGCCTCCAGGGTCAACTAATGAAAAACTGTTTTTT
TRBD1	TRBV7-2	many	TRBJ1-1	CASSLRGQGYTEAFF	TGTGCCAGCAGCTTAAGGGGGCAGGGTTACACTGAAGCTTTCTTT
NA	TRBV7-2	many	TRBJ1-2	CASSLDGTTATNYGYTF	TGTGCCAGCAGCTTAGATGGCACTACCGCTACTAACTATGGCTACACCTTC
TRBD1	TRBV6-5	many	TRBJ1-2	CASSWDGTGTGYTF	TGTGCCAGCAGCTGGGATGGGACAGGGACCGGCTACACCTTC
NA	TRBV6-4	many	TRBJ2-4	CASSDGITGIQYF	TGTGCCAGCAGTGATGGCATAACAGGGATTCAGTACTTC
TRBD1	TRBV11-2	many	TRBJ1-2	CASSSNRGGGYGYTF	TGTGCCAGCAGCTCCAACAGGGGTGGGGGCTATGGCTACACCTTC
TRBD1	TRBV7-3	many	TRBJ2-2	CASSRTAGTGLSTGELFF	TGTGCCAGCAGCCGGACCGCCGGGACAGGGTTGTCCACCGGGGAGCTGTTTTTT
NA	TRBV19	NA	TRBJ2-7	CASSADSGYYEQYF	TGTGCCAGTAGTGCCGACTCCGGGTACTACGAGCAGTACTTC
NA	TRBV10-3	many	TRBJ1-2	CATGGQEANYGYTF	TGTGCCACAGGAGGGCAGGAAGCTAACTATGGCTACACCTTC
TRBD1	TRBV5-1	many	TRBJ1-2	CAAILAGGGYGYTF	TGCGCCGCAATTCTGGCAGGGGGCGGGTATGGCTACACCTTC
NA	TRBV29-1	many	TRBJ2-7	CRQGEGYEQYF	TGCAGACAGGGTGAGGGCTACGAGCAGTACTTC
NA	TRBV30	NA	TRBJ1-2	CAWSRGAVYGYTF	TGTGCCTGGAGTCGGGGGGCGGTCTATGGCTACACCTTC
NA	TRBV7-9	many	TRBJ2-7	CASSPTGYEQYF	TGTGCCAGCAGTCCAACAGGTTACGAGCAGTACTTC
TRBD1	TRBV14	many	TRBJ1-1	CASSQGQGARGLDAFF	TGTGCCAGCAGCCAAGGCCAGGGGGCGAGAGGATTGGACGCTTTCTTT
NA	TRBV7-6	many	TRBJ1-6	CASSLFHGGEALHF	TGTGCCAGCAGCTTATTTCACGGAGGCGAGGCCCTCCACTTT
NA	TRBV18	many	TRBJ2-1	CASSPTRPGVGDEQFF	TGTGCCAGCTCGCCCACCCGGCCAGGTGTAGGCGATGAGCAGTTCTTC
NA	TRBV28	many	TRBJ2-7	CASSYRYEQYF	TGTGCCAGCAGTTATCGGTACGAGCAGTACTTC
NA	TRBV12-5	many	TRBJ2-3	CASGARDTDTQYF	TGTGCTAGTGGGGCACGGGACACAGATACGCAGTATTTT
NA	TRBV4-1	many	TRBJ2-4	CASSLLNLAKNIQYF	TGCGCCAGCAGCCTCCTTAATCTGGCCAAAAACATTCAGTACTTC
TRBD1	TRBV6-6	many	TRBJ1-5	CASWTGGWQPQHF	TGTGCCAGTTGGACAGGGGGCTGGCAGCCCCAGCATTTT
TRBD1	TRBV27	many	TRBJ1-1	CASSSPGQGLNTEAFF	TGTGCCAGCAGTTCCCCGGGACAGGGGTTGAACACTGAAGCTTTCTTT
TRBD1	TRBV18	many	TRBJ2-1	CASSPGTGTYNEQFF	TGTGCCAGCTCACCAGGGACAGGGACCTACAATGAGCAGTTCTTC
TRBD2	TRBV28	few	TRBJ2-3	CASSLFGGEDTQYF	TGTGCCAGCAGTTTATTCGGGGGGGAAGATACGCAGTATTTT
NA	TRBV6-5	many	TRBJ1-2	CATNYGYTF	TGTGCCACAAACTATGGCTACACCTTC
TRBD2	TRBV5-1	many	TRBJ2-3	CASSSGTSGTSTDTQYF	TGCGCCAGCAGCTCTGGGACTAGCGGGACTAGCACAGATACGCAGTATTTT
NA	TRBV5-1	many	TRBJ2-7	CASRGTLNSYEQYF	TGCGCCAGCAGAGGGACACTCAACTCCTACGAGCAGTACTTC
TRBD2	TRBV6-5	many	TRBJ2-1	CASSYKWGGNEQFF	TGTGCCAGCAGTTATAAGTGGGGGGGCAATGAGCAGTTCTTC
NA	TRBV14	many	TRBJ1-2	CASSQFGGAYGYTF	TGTGCCAGCAGCCAATTCGGGGGGGCCTATGGCTACACCTTC
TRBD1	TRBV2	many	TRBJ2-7	CASSNRGREQYF	TGTGCCAGCAGTAACAGGGGGAGGGAGCAGTACTTC
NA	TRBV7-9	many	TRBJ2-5	CASAVQETQYF	TGTGCCAGTGCGGTTCAAGAGACCCAGTACTTC
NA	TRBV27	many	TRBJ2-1	CASSFWGGASDEQFF	TGTGCCAGCAGTTTTTGGGGGGGGGCCTCGGATGAGCAGTTCTTC
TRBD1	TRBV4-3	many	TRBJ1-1	CASSQGQGGMNTEAFF	TGCGCCAGCAGCCAGGGACAGGGGGGAATGAACACTGAAGCTTTCTTT
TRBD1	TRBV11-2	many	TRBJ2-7	CASSTLGQTVYEQYF	TGTGCCAGCAGCACGCTGGGACAGACAGTCTACGAGCAGTACTTC
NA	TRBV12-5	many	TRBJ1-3	CASGTGLSGNTIYF	TGTGCTAGTGGTACTGGGCTCTCTGGAAACACCATATATTTT
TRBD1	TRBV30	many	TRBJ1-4	CAWSATRGRHEKLFF	TGTGCCTGGAGTGCAACCAGGGGGCGCCATGAAAAACTGTTTTTT